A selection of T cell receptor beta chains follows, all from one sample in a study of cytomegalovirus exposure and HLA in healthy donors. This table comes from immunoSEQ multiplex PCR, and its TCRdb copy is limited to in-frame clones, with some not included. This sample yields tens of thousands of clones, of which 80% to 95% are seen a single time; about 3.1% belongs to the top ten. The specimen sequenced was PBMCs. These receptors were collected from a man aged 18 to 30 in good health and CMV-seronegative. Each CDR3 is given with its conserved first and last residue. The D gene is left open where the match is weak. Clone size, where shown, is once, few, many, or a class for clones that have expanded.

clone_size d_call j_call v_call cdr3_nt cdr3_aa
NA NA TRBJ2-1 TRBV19 TGTGCCAGTAGTATAAGGGGGGGAGTCAATGAGCAGTTCTTC CASSIRGGVNEQFF
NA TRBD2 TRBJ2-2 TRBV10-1 TGCGCCAGCAGCCCCTCTAGCGGAGGAACCGGGGAGCTGTTTTTT CASSPSSGGTGELFF
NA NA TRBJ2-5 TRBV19 TGTGCCAGTAGTATGAAACAGGCAAGGTCAGAGACCCAGTACTTC CASSMKQARSETQYF
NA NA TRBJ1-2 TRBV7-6 TGTGCCAGCAGCCGTTTGGACAGAAACTATGGCTACACCTTC CASSRLDRNYGYTF
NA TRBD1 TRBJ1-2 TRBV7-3 TGTGCCAGCAGCCCGACCCACCGACAGGGCCTTTATGGCTACACCTTC CASSPTHRQGLYGYTF
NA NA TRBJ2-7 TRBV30 TGTGCCTGGACGCTACGGGGTATGGGAGGCGACGAGCAGTACTTC CAWTLRGMGGDEQYF
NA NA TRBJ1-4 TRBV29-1 TGCAGCGTTAAACAGACCCCTAATGAAAAACTGTTTTTT CSVKQTPNEKLFF
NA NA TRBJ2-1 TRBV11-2 TGTGCCAGCAGCCCTACCCTAGCTGGCGACGAGCAGTTCTTC CASSPTLAGDEQFF
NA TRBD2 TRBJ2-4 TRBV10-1 TGCGCCAGCAGCTCGGGGAGGGAGGCCTTAAACATTCAGTACTTC CASSSGREALNIQYF
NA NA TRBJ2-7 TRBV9 TGTGCCAGCAGCGTAGTCTACGGGTCCGAGCAGTACTTC CASSVVYGSEQYF
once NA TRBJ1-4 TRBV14 TGTGCCAGCAGCCAAGATCCCAGCGCAAAACTGTTTTTT CASSQDPSAKLFF
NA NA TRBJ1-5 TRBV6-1 TGTGCCAGCAGTGAAAACAGGGCTCTCAATCAGCCCCAGCATTTT CASSENRALNQPQHF
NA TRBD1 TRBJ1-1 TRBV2 TGTGCCAGCACCAAGACAGGGGTAGGCACTGAAGCTTTCTTT CASTKTGVGTEAFF
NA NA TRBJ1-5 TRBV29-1 TGCAGCGTTGGAGGTTTTGATCAGCCCCAGCATTTT CSVGGFDQPQHF
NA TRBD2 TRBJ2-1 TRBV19 TGTGCCAGTACCTATCAGGCCCCGGGACTAGCCTTTAGCTCCTACAATGAGCAGTTCTTC CASTYQAPGLAFSSYNEQFF
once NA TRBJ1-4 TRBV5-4 TGTGCCAGCAGCTTGGCACAGGAAAATGAAAAACTGTTTTTT CASSLAQENEKLFF
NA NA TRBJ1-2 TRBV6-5 TGTGCCAGCAGTTCTCCAGGGGCCCGTATCTATGGCTACACCTTC CASSSPGARIYGYTF
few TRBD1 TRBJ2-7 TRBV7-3 TGTGCCAGCAGCCAAGGGACAGGCTACGAGCAGTACTTC CASSQGTGYEQYF
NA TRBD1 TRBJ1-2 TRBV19 TGTGCCAGTAGTATCAAGCTAACAGGGGACTATGGCTACACCTTC CASSIKLTGDYGYTF
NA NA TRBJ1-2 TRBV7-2 TGTGCCAGCAGCCTCTCCGGGACCGGGAGTGGCTACACCTTC CASSLSGTGSGYTF
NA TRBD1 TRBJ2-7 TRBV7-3 TGTGCCAGCACCTTAAGGGGACAGCTGACAGGGCCTTACGAGCAGTACTTC CASTLRGQLTGPYEQYF
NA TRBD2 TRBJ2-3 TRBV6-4 TGTGCCAGCAGTGACTCGCGGGGGGGCACAGATACGCAGTATTTT CASSDSRGGTDTQYF
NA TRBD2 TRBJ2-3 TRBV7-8 TGTGCCAGCAGCCTTAGCGGGAGGGCCTTATACCCAGATACGCAGTATTTT CASSLSGRALYPDTQYF
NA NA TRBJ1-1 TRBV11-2 TGTGCCAGCAGCTTCGGCGACAGAGGGAACACTGAAGCTTTCTTT CASSFGDRGNTEAFF
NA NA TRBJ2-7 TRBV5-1 TGCGCCAGCAGCTTGGACAGGGGGGGCGAGCAGTACTTC CASSLDRGGEQYF
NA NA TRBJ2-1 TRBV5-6 TGTGCCAGCAGCTTGTTGTCAGCCTACAATGAGCAGTTCTTC CASSLLSAYNEQFF
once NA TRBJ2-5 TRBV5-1 TGCGCCAGCAGCTTGACAGTTCCTGAGACCCAGTACTTC CASSLTVPETQYF
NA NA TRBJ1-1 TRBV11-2 TGTGCCAGCAGCCTCAGGGCTACTGAAGCTTTCTTT CASSLRATEAFF
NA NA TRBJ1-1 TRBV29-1 TGCAGCGTTGCGAGATCCCCGGGGAAAGCTTTCTTT CSVARSPGKAFF
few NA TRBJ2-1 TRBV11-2 TGTGCCAGCACCCTCCCGCTGGAGGGCAATGAGCAGTTCTTC CASTLPLEGNEQFF
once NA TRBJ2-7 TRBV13 TGTGCCAGCACCCTACAGGGAGGGGGACCCGAGCAGTACTTC CASTLQGGGPEQYF
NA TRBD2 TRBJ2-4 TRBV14 TGTGCCAGCAGCCAAGCACGGGGGGGTAGTGCCAAAAACATTCAGTACTTC CASSQARGGSAKNIQYF